The next 18 T cell receptor beta chains were all read from a single sample in a study of OX40 agonist ivuxolimab in advanced cancers. Clones were sequenced by immunoSEQ multiplex PCR, and TCRdb holds only the in-frame ones, with some missing. The profile covers about 76,000 clones, with 85% to 90% appearing a single time and around 13% taken by the ten largest. The sample was CD4+ or CD8+ T cells sorted from blood, taken in a trial of the OX40 agonist ivuxolimab. The receptors stem from an adult with an advanced solid tumor such as melanoma, head and neck, liver or kidney cancer.

The chain uses TRBV30 and TRBJ1-1, with 10 bases lining up with TRBD1. Trimming removed 2 bases from V and 5 bases from J; junction bases left unmatched: 5. This CDR3 has 14 residues. Germline lookup yields CDR1 GTSNPN and CDR2 SVGIG (reference sequence). The CDR3 is CAWSRQGAQTEAFF. The CDR3 DNA follows: TGTGCCTGGAGTCGACAGGGGGCGCAAACTGAAGCTTTCTTT.

This chain joins TRBV6-5 and TRBJ2-7, with D uncertain. The CDR3 sequence is 15 residues long. V was cut by 6 bases and J by 2 bases, with 17 bases left in between. CDR1 is MNHEY and CDR2 is SVGAGI in the germline V gene. CDR3 region: CASRKGRTLAYEQYF. The CDR3 bases are TGTGCCAGCAGGAAAGGACGGACCCTCGCCTACGAGCAGTACTTC.

The chain has TRBV6-7 and TRBJ2-7; possible D gene TRBD2, 6 bases. TRBV6-7 has ORF status, its function being uncertain. The CDR3 covers 14 residues. Trimming pared 7 bases from V and 2 bases from J, leaving 15 bases between. CDR3 sequence: CASTLGTGAYEQYF. DNA of the CDR3: TGTGCCAGCACCCTTGGGACTGGGGCCTACGAGCAGTACTTC.

V and J are TRBV2 and TRBJ2-2, with 12 bases matching TRBD2. Germline loops: CDR1 SNHLY, CDR2 FYNNEI. The CDR3 is made up of 15 amino acids. Trimming took 5 bases from V and 7 from J; bases not matched to a gene: 5. Written as DNA, the CDR3 is TGTGCCAGCAGTACAAGACTAGCGGGAGACGGGGAGCTGTTTTTT. Translation gives CASSTRLAGDGELFF. The variable domain in full, with the rest retrieved from reference TRBV2 and TRBJ2-2, is EPEVTQTPSHQVTQMGQEVILRCVPISNHLYFYWYRQILGQKVEFLVSFYNNEISEKSEIFDDQFSVERPDGSNFTLKIRSTKLEDSAMYFCASSTRLAGDGELFFGEGSRLTVL.

The chain recombines TRBV4-1 with TRBJ1-1; 9 nucleotides line up with TRBD1. Germline CDR1 reads MGHRA; CDR2 reads YSYEKL. The V and J ends lost 4 bases and 0 bases, in that order; junction bases with no gene match: 6. This CDR3 comprises 16 residues. DNA of the CDR3: TGCGCCAGCAGCCTACCACAGGGGGCCATGAACACTGAAGCTTTCTTT. As protein: CASSLPQGAMNTEAFF.

This sequence joins TRBV27 and TRBJ1-1; D may be TRBD1 (5 bases). Between the trimmed V and J ends, which lost 1 base and 6 bases, there was a span of 15 bases. Germline CDR1 and CDR2: MNHEY and SMNVEV (reference sequence). CDR3 length equals 15 residues. The chain's CDR3 is CASSLYGQGLSEAFF. CDR3 in DNA: TGTGCCAGCAGTTTATATGGGCAGGGACTTTCTGAAGCTTTCTTT.

This clone occurred many times. This chain uses TRBV2 with TRBJ1-2; the D is unclear. Germline values: CDR1 SNHLY, CDR2 FYNNEI. This CDR3 region has 11 residues. Deletions cut 9 bases from V and 11 bases from J, with 16 bases between. CDR3 protein: CASTNSVLYTF. The CDR3 coding sequence is TGTGCCAGTACCAACTCCGTACTTTACACCTTC.

This chain connects TRBV6-5 to TRBJ1-1, with 11 bases aligning to TRBD1. J gave up 1 base and V 8 bases, and 3 bases lay outside the gene matches. This CDR3 region has 14 residues. Germline CDR1 and CDR2: MNHEY and SVGAGI. CDR3: CASGGTGGNTEAFF. The CDR3 region has the DNA TGTGCCAGCGGGGGGACAGGGGGGAACACTGAAGCTTTCTTT.

This clone was observed once. The chain links TRBV28 to TRBJ1-2, with 9 nucleotides matching TRBD1. J lost 8 bases, V lost 6 bases, and 7 bases had no gene match. CDR3 length: 13 residues. Germline CDR1 reads MDHEN; CDR2 reads SYDVKM. CDR3 amino acids: CASRQDRGEGYTF. CDR3 DNA: TGTGCCAGCAGACAAGACAGGGGGGAAGGCTACACCTTC.

The chain's CDR3 is CASSQDPDSVMYNEQFF. The DNA for the CDR3 is TGCGCCAGCAGCCAGGACCCTGACAGCGTAATGTACAATGAGCAGTTCTTC. The chain links TRBV4-1 to TRBJ2-1; D is perhaps TRBD1 (5 bases). This CDR3 has 17 residues. Germline CDR1 is MGHRA and CDR2 is YSYEKL. V shed 3 bases and J shed 4 bases, with 19 bases lying between them.

The chain employs TRBV19 and TRBJ2-1; 9 bases line up with TRBD2. Germline V gives CDR1 LNHDA, CDR2 SQIVND (reference sequence). Trimming took 1 base from V and 2 from J; bases not matched to a gene: 0. This CDR3 contains 15 residues. The CDR3 loop is CASSIGTSAYNEQFF. The CDR3 DNA reads as TGTGCCAGTAGTATAGGGACTAGCGCCTACAATGAGCAGTTCTTC.

This clone was recorded only once. This chain joins TRBV2 and TRBJ2-7; D is uncertain. Trimming took off 3 bases at V and 5 bases at J, with 11 bases between the two ends. From germline, CDR1 is SNHLY and CDR2 FYNNEI. The CDR3 has 13 amino acids. The CDR3 DNA reads as TGTGCCAGCAGTGAGGGAAGCCGGGACGAGCAGTACTTC. Residues: CASSEGSRDEQYF. Full variable domain (rest looked up from reference TRBV2 and TRBJ2-7): EPEVTQTPSHQVTQMGQEVILRCVPISNHLYFYWYRQILGQKVEFLVSFYNNEISEKSEIFDDQFSVERPDGSNFTLKIRSTKLEDSAMYFCASSEGSRDEQYFGPGTRLTVT.

This clone occurred a few times. The chain combines TRBV19 with TRBJ1-5; D not resolved. Per the germline V gene, CDR1 is LNHDA and CDR2 is SQIVND (reference sequence). V lost 4 bases and J lost 4, with 8 bases in between. CDR3 size: 13 residues. Here the CDR3 DNA reads TGTGCCAGTAGTAGCCTAGGGAATCAGCCCCAGCATTTT. This codes for CASSSLGNQPQHF.

V and J are TRBV19 and TRBJ2-3; no clear D. V shed 3 bases and J shed 2 bases, with 9 bases lying between them. CDR3 length: 14 residues. CDR1 is LNHDA, CDR2 SQIVND, per germline (reference sequence). The CDR3 protein is CASSMMRTTDTQYF. Here the CDR3 DNA reads TGTGCCAGTAGTATGATGCGGACCACAGATACGCAGTATTTT.

A single count supports this clone. The chain joins TRBV7-6 to TRBJ2-1; D uncertain. Germline V lookup: CDR1 SGHVS, CDR2 FNYEAQ. This CDR3 comprises 14 residues. V lost 0 bases and J lost 0, with 3 bases in between. The CDR3 nucleotides read TGTGCCAGCAGCTTAGCAGGCTCCTACAATGAGCAGTTCTTC. It translates to CASSLAGSYNEQFF.

The rearrangement uses TRBV28 and TRBJ2-1; 13 nucleotides line up with TRBD2. The germline CDR1 and CDR2 sequences are MDHEN and SYDVKM. V was clipped by 6 bases and J by 7 bases; unmatched bases: 6. The CDR3 spans 15 residues. The CDR3: CASSPGLAGRNEQFF. The CDR3 DNA sequence: TGTGCCAGCAGCCCGGGACTAGCGGGGAGAAATGAGCAGTTCTTC.

This clone was recorded a few times. The chain joins TRBV30 to TRBJ2-3; a weak D match, TRBD2 (5 bases). The CDR3 contains 15 residues. Germline CDR1 and CDR2: GTSNPN and SVGIG (reference sequence). Between the trimmed V and J ends, which lost 2 bases and 4 bases, there was a span of 16 bases. The CDR3 reads CAWSSGVNGADTQYF. In nucleotides, the CDR3 is TGTGCCTGGAGTTCCGGAGTGAACGGGGCAGATACGCAGTATTTT.

V and J are TRBV12-5 and TRBJ2-7; D remains unclear. V was cut by 3 bases and J by 0 bases, with 12 bases left in between. The CDR3 has 15 residues. Germline lookup yields CDR1 LGHNT and CDR2 FRNRAP. The CDR3 is CASGFAVRSSYEQYF. CDR3 sequence (DNA): TGTGCTAGTGGTTTTGCAGTGAGGAGCTCCTACGAGCAGTACTTC.